The 9 T cell receptor beta chains listed next were all sequenced from one sample in a study of T cells in Graves' hyperthyroidism and ophthalmopathy. RNA transcripts yielded amplified TCR beta CDR3 regions. During a first-round RT-PCR of the TCR CDR3, the HTBI primer set was used. One entry per CDR3 protein, called by TCRdb with MiXCR from the multiplex PCR reads. This table holds about half a million distinct CDR3 sequences, under 25% found once. The sample taken for sequencing was blood. These receptors came from a woman between 70 and 85 years old with Graves' ophthalmopathy.

The chain employs TRBV20-1 and TRBJ1-5, with 10 bases that match TRBD1. Losses at the gene ends were 5 bases for V and 6 bases for J; bases not matched to a gene: 7. Germline V gives CDR1 DFQATT, CDR2 SNEGSKA (reference sequence). The CDR3 runs 14 residues. The CDR3 sequence is CSAHGQGETQPQHF. CDR3 in DNA: TGCAGTGCTCACGGACAGGGGGAAACTCAGCCCCAGCATTTT.

This clonotype was observed a few times. The rearrangement joins TRBV2 to TRBJ2-3; D not resolved. The CDR3 is made up of 11 amino acids. The germline V and J ends were trimmed by 1 base and 14 bases, with 10 bases remaining between them. The germline gives CDR1 SNHLY, CDR2 FYNNEI. Written as DNA, the CDR3 is TGTGCCAGCAGTGAAGACACCTCAGGGTATTTT. It yields the protein CASSEDTSGYF.

The chain employs TRBV30 and TRBJ2-3, with D hard to call. The CDR3 runs to 11 residues. Germline V gene sequence: CDR1 GTSNPN, CDR2 SVGIG (reference sequence). V was trimmed by 5 bases and J by 4 bases, leaving 7 bases between them. Here the CDR3 reads CAWLFSDTQYF. The CDR3 bases are TGTGCCTGGCTTTTCTCAGATACGCAGTATTTT.

This clonotype was seen ten or more times. The chain combines TRBV6-1 with TRBJ1-1; no clear D. CDR1 MNHNS and CDR2 SASEGT come from the germline V gene. The CDR3 runs to 14 residues. The V gene lost 5 bases and the J gene lost 3 bases, with 13 bases spanning the gap. The CDR3 is CASSPRWVDTEAFF. CDR3 nucleotide sequence: TGTGCCAGCAGTCCCCGGTGGGTTGACACTGAAGCTTTCTTT.

Only a few counts were recorded for this clonotype. The rearrangement joins TRBV29-1 to TRBJ2-1; 7 nucleotides agree with TRBD2. V lost 7 bases and J lost 3; bases outside the gene matches: 6. Germline V gene data show CDR1 as SQVTM and CDR2 as ANQGSEA. The CDR3 spans 13 residues. CDR3 region: CSAGLGIYNEQFF. The CDR3 DNA is TGCAGCGCCGGACTAGGGATCTACAATGAGCAGTTCTTC.

This clonotype was counted a few times. CDR3 sequence reads: CAWSVGPNQPQHF. Here the CDR3 DNA reads TGTGCCTGGAGTGTTGGCCCCAATCAGCCCCAGCATTTT. V is TRBV30 and J is TRBJ1-5, with unresolved D. The CDR3 runs 13 residues. V was clipped by 0 bases and J by 3 bases, with 6 bases between them. CDR1 is GTSNPN, CDR2 SVGIG, per germline (reference sequence).

This chain joins TRBV9 and TRBJ2-1; weak D call: TRBD2 (6 bases). Germline assignment: CDR1 SGDLS and CDR2 YYNGEE. This CDR3 is 17 amino acids long. Trimming left V 3 bases short and J 3 bases short, with 19 bases between. For the CDR3, the DNA is TGTGCCAGCAGCGCAGGGTTAGCGGAGGGCCACTACAATGAGCAGTTCTTC. Amino acids: CASSAGLAEGHYNEQFF. The full variable domain, completed using reference TRBV9 and TRBJ2-1, is DSGVTQTPKHLITATGQRVTLRCSPRSGDLSVYWYQQSLDQGLQFLIQYYNGEERAKGNILERFSAQQFPDLHSELNLSSLELGDSALYFCASSAGLAEGHYNEQFFGPGTRLTVL.

A few counts support this clonotype. The V gene is TRBV3-1, the J gene TRBJ2-7; tentatively, D is TRBD1 (6 bases). The CDR3 totals 13 residues. Trimming took 0 bases from V and 9 from J, leaving 12 bases between them. The germline V gene has CDR1 LGHDT and CDR2 YNNKEL (reference sequence). The CDR3 loop is CASSQDGGQMQYF. CDR3 sequence (DNA): TGTGCCAGCAGCCAAGATGGGGGCCAAATGCAGTACTTC.

This clonotype was recorded at least ten times. The V gene is TRBV7-8, the J gene TRBJ1-5; tentative D call: TRBD1 (5 bases). The CDR3 sequence is 13 residues long. CDR1 is SGHVS, CDR2 FQNEAQ, per germline. V lost 0 bases, J lost 7 bases, and 7 bases lay in between. CDR3 region: CASSLARAQPQHF. The CDR3 DNA follows: TGTGCCAGCAGCTTAGCCAGGGCGCAGCCCCAGCATTTT.